What follows is one T cell receptor beta chain and its context. What it recognizes is unknown. This sample stems from a study of vaccination effects on CD4 cells after COVID-19. Clones were sequenced by immunoSEQ multiplex PCR, and TCRdb holds only the in-frame ones, with some missing. The sample contains tens of thousands of clones, 75% of which appear only once. Antigen-specific CD4+ T cells were expanded (with viral peptide pools) by the ViraFEST assay ahead of sequencing. Culturing for about 9 days preceded CD4+ T cell isolation. Neither prior SARS-CoV-2 infection nor positive nucleocapsid antibodies were present in the vaccine recipients. The sample in question was CD4+ T cells from PBMCs cultured with HCoV-NL63 spike peptides, obtained before COVID-19 vaccination. The source of this sequence is a human donor who received a COVID-19 vaccine.

This CDR3 is CAISEGDRGYGYTF. The CDR3 DNA is TGTGCCATCAGTGAGGGGGACAGGGGCTATGGCTACACCTTC. The rearrangement links TRBV10-3 to TRBJ1-2; TRBD1 aligns across 10 bases. J gave up 4 bases and V 2 bases, and 1 base lay outside the gene matches. This CDR3 is 14 amino acids long. Per germline, CDR1 ENHRY and CDR2 SYGVKD.